This T cell receptor (beta chain) was sequenced for a study of shared clonotypes between healthy human individuals. The study, taken as a whole, reports: Few donors limited the genetic and exposure-history diversity represented. The generation probabilities recorded for non-shared clonotypes fell below those of clonotypes shared by all four donors. Naive CD4 clonotypes overlapped across a few donors at about 5.2%.

The CDR3 length is 15 residues. Trimming took 0 bases from V and 3 from J, leaving 13 bases between them. Germline CDR1 reads SGHNT; CDR2 reads YYREEE (reference sequence). Deep-level settings were used for running the assay. Repertoires were generated with immunoSEQ multiplex PCR, while TCRdb's copy carries only in-frame clones and drops some. The sample gives more than 2 million clones, 85% to 95% of which show up once; 0.13% is in the top ten. Details on this clone: What it recognizes is unknown.

This sequence joins TRBV5-4 and TRBJ2-7; possible D gene TRBD1, 6 bases. What was sequenced was naive CD4+ T cells sorted from blood. Specified subset: CD45RA+ positively selected. The TCR was taken from a man in his late teens or twenties in good health. The CDR3 DNA follows: TGTGCCAGCAGCTTGGCCGGGACATCAATCTACGAGCAGTACTTC. This codes for CASSLAGTSIYEQYF. The complete variable domain, with remaining parts taken from reference TRBV5-4 and TRBJ2-7, reads ETGVTQSPTHLIKTRGQQVTLRCSSQSGHNTVSWYQQALGQGPQFIFQYYREEENGRGNFPPRFSGLQFPNYSSELNVNALELDDSALYLCASSLAGTSIYEQYFGPGTRLTVT.